Each of the 27 T cell receptor beta chains below was sequenced from the same sample in a study of blood T cells in healthy people across ages. A J-beta primer mix and a sample-barcoded 5' primer were used in a second PCR of roughly 7 to 12 cycles. One entry per CDR3 protein results from TCRdb running MiXCR on the 5' RACE reads. Of about 1.4 million distinct CDR3 sequences listed, around 55% are singletons. Material for sequencing was blood. The receptors stem from a man in his late teens or twenties in good health.

This clonotype has only one observation. The rearrangement joins TRBV21-1 to TRBJ2-6; the table's TRBD1 call for D was not verified on the DNA. TRBV21-1 constitutes a pseudogene. The CDR3 loop spans 19 amino acids. Written as DNA, the CDR3 is TGTGCCAGCAGCAAAGAAGGCGGGGGCAGGTCCACCGGGGCCAACGTCCTGACTTTC. Protein sequence: CASSKEGGGRSTGANVLTF.

The chain employs TRBV20-1 and TRBJ1-2; TRBD1 is a possible D gene (6 bases). Trimming removed 2 bases at V and 6 bases at J, with 16 bases between. The germline V gene encodes CDR1 DFQATT and CDR2 SNEGSKA (reference sequence). The CDR3 runs to 14 residues. CDR3 amino acids: CSARRGALWDGYTF. Here the CDR3 DNA reads TGCAGTGCTAGACGGGGGGCTCTATGGGATGGCTACACCTTC.

The chain has TRBV28 and TRBJ1-4; TRBD1 is a possible D gene (6 bases). V shed 2 bases and J shed 6 bases, with 13 bases lying between them. The CDR3 contains 15 residues. Looked up from germline, CDR1 is MDHEN and CDR2 is SYDVKM. The CDR3 DNA sequence: TGTGCCAGCAGTTTAGTACAGGGAGCGGATGAAAAACTGTTTTTT. Translated: CASSLVQGADEKLFF.

V usage is TRBV7-9 and J usage is TRBJ1-5, with a possible D match to TRBD1 (6 bases). V was clipped by 4 bases and J by 0 bases, with 10 bases between them. The CDR3 has 15 amino acids. Germline V gives CDR1 SEHNR, CDR2 FQNEAQ (reference sequence). The CDR3 sequence: CASSSAGVSNQPQHF. The CDR3 DNA reads as TGTGCCAGCAGCTCCGCAGGGGTTAGCAATCAGCCCCAGCATTTT.

This clonotype came up a few times. The chain is built from TRBV7-9 and TRBJ2-3, with 11 bases identical to TRBD2. With 2 bases clipped from V and 2 bases from J, the junction kept 3 bases outside the gene matches. The CDR3 is 16 amino acids. Germline lookup yields CDR1 SEHNR and CDR2 FQNEAQ (reference sequence). The CDR3 DNA reads as TGTGCCAGCAGCTTACAACTAGCGGGGGACACAGATACGCAGTATTTT. Its translation is CASSLQLAGDTDTQYF.

The chain carries TRBV6-5 and TRBJ1-2; 9 nucleotides align to TRBD1. J gave up 6 bases and V 5 bases, and 4 bases lay outside the gene matches. Germline V lookup: CDR1 MNHEY, CDR2 SVGAGI. This CDR3 is 13 amino acids long. The CDR3 DNA follows: TGTGCCAGCAGTGGGACAGGGAGCGATGGCTACACCTTC. Amino acid sequence: CASSGTGSDGYTF.

The chain combines TRBV27 with TRBJ2-5, with TRBD1 matching over 8 bases. V trimming: 5 bases; J trimming: 2 bases; junction bases outside the gene matches: 7. CDR1 and CDR2 from the germline V gene are MNHEY and SMNVEV (reference sequence). This CDR3 comprises 15 residues. CDR3 loop: CASSPRTGWQETQYF. The CDR3 DNA follows: TGTGCCAGCAGTCCACGGACAGGGTGGCAAGAGACCCAGTACTTC.

The table lists this clonotype with a few counts. V and J are TRBV3-1 and TRBJ2-7; D remains unclear. V was pared by 4 bases and J by 4 bases, with 8 bases between. Germline lookup yields CDR1 LGHDT and CDR2 YNNKEL (reference sequence). The CDR3 contains 12 residues. The CDR3 DNA reads TGTGCCAGCAGCCGGTACGGGTACGAGCAGTACTTC. It translates to CASSRYGYEQYF.

The chain carries TRBV11-2 and TRBJ2-5; possible D gene TRBD2, 6 bases. The CDR3 consists of 13 residues. V lost 11 bases to trimming and J lost 4 bases, with 17 bases between them. Germline CDR1 reads SGHAT; CDR2 reads FQNNGV. The CDR3 spells CALLWGVRETQYF. CDR3 nucleotides: TGTGCCCTTCTGTGGGGGGTTCGAGAGACCCAGTACTTC.

The V and J genes are TRBV20-1 and TRBJ2-1; TRBD1 matches 8 bases. There are 16 residues in the CDR3. Looked up from germline, CDR1 is DFQATT and CDR2 is SNEGSKA (reference sequence). The trim removed 0 bases at V and 7 bases at J, leaving 11 bases unmatched. The CDR3 sequence: CSARDLLRDRPNEQFF. The CDR3 DNA sequence: TGCAGTGCTAGAGACCTCCTCCGGGACAGGCCTAATGAGCAGTTCTTC.

This chain joins TRBV2 and TRBJ1-1; a weak D match, TRBD1 (6 bases). This CDR3 region has 12 residues. Germline-derived CDR1 and CDR2 are SNHLY and FYNNEI. V shed 11 bases and J shed 4 bases, with 14 bases lying between them. The CDR3 DNA reads as TGTGCCGGTACTACAGGGAGCACTGAAGCTTTCTTT. It is translated as CAGTTGSTEAFF.

This clonotype was counted only a few times. V usage is TRBV11-2 and J usage is TRBJ2-1, with D perhaps assigned TRBD1 or TRBD2 (6 bases each). The end of the DNA is better explained by TRBJ2-7, so the J call may be wrong. The length of the CDR3 is 16 residues. Germline V lookup: CDR1 SGHAT, CDR2 FQNNGV. The DNA for the CDR3 is TGTGCCAGCAGCTCGAGGGGGAGCGGGTTCTACAATGAGCAGTACTTC. As protein: CASSSRGSGFYNEQYF.

V gene TRBV7-9 combines with J gene TRBJ2-5; D uncertain. V was clipped by 5 bases and J by 0 bases, with 13 bases between them. CDR3 length equals 15 residues. Germline V lookup: CDR1 SEHNR, CDR2 FQNEAQ (reference sequence). CDR3 DNA: TGTGCCAGCAGCCCCCTGCGGCAATACCAAGAGACCCAGTACTTC. This gives the protein CASSPLRQYQETQYF. The whole variable domain, filled in from reference TRBV7-9 and TRBJ2-5, reads DTGVSQNPRHKITKRGQNVTFRCDPISEHNRLYWYRQTLGQGPEFLTYFQNEAQLEKSRLLSDRFSAERPKGSFSTLEIQRTEQGDSAMYLCASSPLRQYQETQYFGPGTRLLVL.

J is TRBJ2-5 and V is TRBV12-3 or TRBV12-4; weak D call: TRBD1 (6 bases). The CDR3 spans 14 residues. V lost 3 bases to trimming and J lost 5 bases, with 13 bases between them. DNA for the CDR3: TGTGCCAGCAGTTTCTTCAGGGGCGGGGAGACCCAGTACTTC. This sequence encodes CASSFFRGGETQYF.

The CDR3 is CSARHPGARYEQYF. In nucleotides, the CDR3 is TGCAGTGCTAGACACCCAGGAGCACGATACGAGCAGTACTTC. The chain links TRBV20-1 to TRBJ2-7, with D unresolved. The CDR3 runs to 14 residues. V lost 2 bases, J lost 4 bases, and 15 bases lay in between. Germline V gene data show CDR1 as DFQATT and CDR2 as SNEGSKA (reference sequence).

On this clonotype itself: A junction boundary mismatches the germline segment, possibly from a read error. The V call is TRBV6-1, the J call TRBJ2-3; 11 bases fit TRBD2. Germline V CDR1 and CDR2: MNHNS, SASEGT. This CDR3 contains 16 residues. The CDR3 DNA reads TGTGCCAGCAATGAAAGTGTTAGCGGGGGGGTAGATACGCAGTATTTT. This gives the protein CASNESVSGGVDTQYF.

The rearrangement uses TRBV15 and TRBJ2-3; no clear D gene. CDR3 size: 13 residues. V shed 4 bases and J shed 3 bases, with 8 bases lying between them. Germline-derived CDR1 and CDR2 are LNHNV and YYDKDF (reference sequence). The DNA of the CDR3 is TGTGCCACCAGCATGGGCCGGACAGATACGCAGTATTTT. It specifies CATSMGRTDTQYF.

This clonotype was seen once. The chain combines TRBV12-3 or TRBV12-4 with TRBJ1-2; D unclear. This CDR3 spans 16 amino acids. The V end was cut by 6 bases, the J end by 1 base, with 18 bases between. The CDR3 nucleotides are TGTGCCAGCAGCCAGGACTGGCCACCTCTTAACTATGGCTACACCTTC. Protein product: CASSQDWPPLNYGYTF.

V gene TRBV20-1 combines with J gene TRBJ1-2; D is uncertain. V dropped 0 bases and J dropped 4 bases, with 15 bases sitting between them. Germline V gene data show CDR1 as DFQATT and CDR2 as SNEGSKA (reference sequence). The CDR3 runs to 15 residues. The CDR3 nucleotides are TGCAGTGCTAGAGATGGTGCAGGATTCACCTATGGCTACACCTTC. Residues: CSARDGAGFTYGYTF.

The V gene is TRBV6-5, the J gene TRBJ2-3; D gene unclear. V lost 5 bases to trimming and J lost 3 bases, with 15 bases between them. Per the germline V gene, CDR1 is MNHEY and CDR2 is SVGAGI. The CDR3 runs 15 residues. The CDR3 reads CASSKGQPGTDTQYF. The DNA for the CDR3 is TGTGCCAGCAGTAAGGGCCAGCCTGGGACAGATACGCAGTATTTT.

The chain couples TRBV27 to TRBJ2-7; D is possibly TRBD1 or TRBD2 (6 bases each). The germline gives CDR1 MNHEY, CDR2 SMNVEV (reference sequence). Trimming took off 2 bases at V and 3 bases at J, with 14 bases between the two ends. The CDR3 sequence is 15 residues long. The chain's CDR3 is CASSLDGGTLYEQYF. The CDR3 region has the DNA TGTGCCAGCAGTTTAGATGGCGGGACACTCTACGAGCAGTACTTC.

This chain joins TRBV7-9 and TRBJ2-3; D unresolved. This CDR3 region has 13 residues. V lost 0 bases and J 5 bases, leaving 6 bases between the germline ends. Germline loops: CDR1 SEHNR, CDR2 FQNEAQ (reference sequence). The chain's CDR3 is CASSLAPIDTQYF. The CDR3 DNA is TGTGCCAGCAGCTTAGCCCCGATAGATACGCAGTATTTT.

The chain carries TRBV5-8 and TRBJ2-6; TRBD1 agrees at 7 bases. V lost 4 bases and J lost 6; bases outside the gene matches: 13. This CDR3 comprises 17 residues. Germline CDR1 SGHTS, CDR2 YDEGEE. CDR3 protein: CASSIGQARSAANVLTF. CDR3 coding DNA: TGTGCCAGCAGCATCGGACAGGCCCGATCGGCGGCCAACGTCCTGACTTTC.

CDR3 loop: CASSWGTANPDTQYF. CDR3 DNA: TGTGCCAGCAGCTGGGGGACCGCCAATCCGGATACGCAGTATTTT. The chain has TRBV6-6 and TRBJ2-3; D is possibly TRBD1 or TRBD2 (5 bases each). Germline values: CDR1 MNHNY, CDR2 SVGAGI (reference sequence). This CDR3 comprises 15 residues. V lost 6 bases, J lost 6 bases, and 19 bases lay in between.

The chain combines TRBV12-5 with TRBJ2-6; possible D gene TRBD1, 5 bases. The CDR3 runs to 15 residues. In germline, CDR1 is LGHNT, CDR2 FRNRAP. The V end lost 7 bases, the J end lost 0 bases, and 10 bases lay between the germline ends. CDR3 region: CASALTGSGANVLTF. The CDR3 bases are TGTGCTAGTGCCCTCACAGGCTCTGGGGCCAACGTCCTGACTTTC. Combining the CDR3 with reference TRBV12-5 and TRBJ2-6 gives the whole variable domain DARVTQTPRHKVTEMGQEVTMRCQPILGHNTVFWYRQTMMQGLELLAYFRNRAPLDDSGMPKDRFSAEMPDATLATLKIQPSEPRDSAVYFCASALTGSGANVLTFGAGSRLTVL.

The rearrangement uses TRBV5-1 and TRBJ1-3; D is unresolved. Per the germline V gene, CDR1 is SGHRS and CDR2 is YFSETQ. V was clipped by 0 bases and J by 1 base, with 5 bases between them. This CDR3 is built from 14 residues. The CDR3 here is CASSLDPSGNTIYF. CDR3 DNA: TGCGCCAGCAGCTTGGATCCGTCTGGAAACACCATATATTTT.

This clonotype showed up just a few times. The chain couples TRBV10-3 to TRBJ2-1, with a weak D call TRBD1 (5 bases). The CDR3 contains 13 residues. Trimming pared 7 bases from V and 6 bases from J, leaving 13 bases between. Germline lookup yields CDR1 ENHRY and CDR2 SYGVKD. CDR3 in DNA: TGTGCCATCAAGGGCAGGGCAGTCAATGAGCAGTTCTTC. Translation gives CAIKGRAVNEQFF.